This TCR beta chain was documented in a study of technical replicates of blood from several donors. This CDR3 is built from 14 residues. Germline lookup yields CDR1 MNHEY and CDR2 SVGAGI. V was clipped by 6 bases and J by 11 bases; unmatched bases: 13. Assay used: immunoSEQ multiplex PCR; TCRdb lists only in-frame clones, some missing. This table holds tens of thousands of clones, 95% to 97% found once. The sequenced sample consisted of T cells isolated from PBMCs. V usage is TRBV6-5 and J usage is TRBJ1-5; 7 bases agree with TRBD1. The receptor's source is a human donor in good health. CDR3 bases: TGTGCCAGCAGATTCCGACAGGGCGCATCGGCCCAGCATTTT. It is translated as CASRFRQGASAQHF.